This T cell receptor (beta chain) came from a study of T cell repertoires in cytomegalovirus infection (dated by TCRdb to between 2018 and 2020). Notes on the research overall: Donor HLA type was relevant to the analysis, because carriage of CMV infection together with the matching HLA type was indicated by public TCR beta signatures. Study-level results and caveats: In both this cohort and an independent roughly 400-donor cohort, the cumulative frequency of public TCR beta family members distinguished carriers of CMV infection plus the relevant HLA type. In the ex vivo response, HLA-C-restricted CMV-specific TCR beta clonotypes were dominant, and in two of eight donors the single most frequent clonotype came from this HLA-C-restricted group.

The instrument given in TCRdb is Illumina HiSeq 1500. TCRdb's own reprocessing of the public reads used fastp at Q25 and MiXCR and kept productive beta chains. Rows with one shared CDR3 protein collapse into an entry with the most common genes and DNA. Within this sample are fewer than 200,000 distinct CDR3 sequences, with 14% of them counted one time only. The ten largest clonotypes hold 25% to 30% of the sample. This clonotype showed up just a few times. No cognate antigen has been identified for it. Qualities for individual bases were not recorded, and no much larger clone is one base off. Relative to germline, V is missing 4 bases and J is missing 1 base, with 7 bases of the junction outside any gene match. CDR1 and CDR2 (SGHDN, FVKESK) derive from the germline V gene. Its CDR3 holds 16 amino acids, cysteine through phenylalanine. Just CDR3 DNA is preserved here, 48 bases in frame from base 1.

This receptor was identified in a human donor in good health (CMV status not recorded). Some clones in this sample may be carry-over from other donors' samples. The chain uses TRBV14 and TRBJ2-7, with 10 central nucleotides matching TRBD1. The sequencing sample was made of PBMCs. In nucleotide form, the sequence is TGTGCCAGCAGCCTTATCGGGACAGGGGAGTCCTACGAGCAGTACTTC. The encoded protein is CASSLIGTGESYEQYF.